These T cell receptor beta chains were read from a single sample in a study of OX40 agonist ivuxolimab in advanced cancers. Sequenced by immunoSEQ multiplex PCR; TCRdb stores in-frame clones only, minus some. The data show about 75,000 clones, approximately 84% seen once. The sample in question was CD4+ or CD8+ T cells sorted from blood, obtained in a trial of the OX40 agonist ivuxolimab. The source of these receptors is an adult with an advanced solid tumor such as melanoma, head and neck, liver or kidney cancer. Each CDR3 is given with its conserved first and last residue. D genes are given only for firm matches. Some rows mark clone size as missing; the rest say once, few, many or name a class of expanded clone.

clone size: NA; J gene: TRBJ1-5; V gene: TRBV19; D gene: TRBD1; CDR3 DNA: TGTGCCAGTAGCTTAAAACAGGGGGCGACAGGACAGCCCCAGCATTTT; CDR3 protein: CASSLKQGATGQPQHF
clone size: medium-sized; J gene: TRBJ2-7; V gene: TRBV10-1; D gene: TRBD2; CDR3 DNA: TGCGCCAGCAGTGAGGACCCCCGACTAGCGGGAAACTACGAGCAGTACTTC; CDR3 protein: CASSEDPRLAGNYEQYF
clone size: NA; J gene: TRBJ1-2; V gene: TRBV4-1; D gene: TRBD1; CDR3 DNA: TGCGCCAGCAGCCGCGGGACAGGGGGCCCGGGGGGCTACACCTTC; CDR3 protein: CASSRGTGGPGGYTF
clone size: NA; J gene: TRBJ1-5; V gene: TRBV18; D gene: NA; CDR3 DNA: TGTGCCAGCTCACCACTGCAGGATAGCAATCAGCCCCAGCATTTT; CDR3 protein: CASSPLQDSNQPQHF
clone size: NA; J gene: TRBJ2-2; V gene: TRBV7-9; D gene: NA; CDR3 DNA: TGTGCCAGCAGCATAAGACAGTATGGGACTCCAATAAAGGTGGGGGAGCTGTTTTTT; CDR3 protein: CASSIRQYGTPIKVGELFF
clone size: few; J gene: TRBJ1-2; V gene: TRBV10-1; D gene: NA; CDR3 DNA: TGCGCCAGCAGTGATGACGGACGATATGGCTACACCTTC; CDR3 protein: CASSDDGRYGYTF
clone size: NA; J gene: TRBJ2-1; V gene: TRBV10-2; D gene: NA; CDR3 DNA: TGCGCCAGCAGTGCCCGACTAGAGTTCAGCGATGAGCAGTTCTTC; CDR3 protein: CASSARLEFSDEQFF
clone size: NA; J gene: TRBJ2-7; V gene: TRBV28; D gene: NA; CDR3 DNA: TGTGCCAGCACCGTATGGCCCTACGAGCAGTACTTC; CDR3 protein: CASTVWPYEQYF
clone size: NA; J gene: TRBJ1-5; V gene: TRBV27; D gene: TRBD1; CDR3 DNA: TGTGCCAGCAGTTTATCGGGACAGGGTGGGTCCCTCAATCAGCCCCAGCATTTT; CDR3 protein: CASSLSGQGGSLNQPQHF
clone size: NA; J gene: TRBJ2-5; V gene: TRBV2; D gene: NA; CDR3 DNA: TGTGCCAGCTCCGCGGGGGCAGAGACCCAGTACTTC; CDR3 protein: CASSAGAETQYF
clone size: NA; J gene: TRBJ2-1; V gene: TRBV18; D gene: NA; CDR3 DNA: TGTGCCAGCTCACCAGGACCCAATGAGCAGTTCTTC; CDR3 protein: CASSPGPNEQFF
clone size: NA; J gene: TRBJ2-7; V gene: TRBV28; D gene: TRBD2; CDR3 DNA: TGTGCCAGCAGTTTAGTAAGCGGGAGGTACGAGCAGTACTTC; CDR3 protein: CASSLVSGRYEQYF
clone size: NA; J gene: TRBJ1-5; V gene: TRBV2; D gene: NA; CDR3 DNA: TGTGCCAGCCGGACACAAAGCAATCAGCCCCAGCATTTT; CDR3 protein: CASRTQSNQPQHF
clone size: few; J gene: TRBJ1-4; V gene: TRBV4-2; D gene: NA; CDR3 DNA: TGTGCCAGCAGCCAAGAGCCTCAGGGGAGCGAAGAAAAACTGTTTTTT; CDR3 protein: CASSQEPQGSEEKLFF
clone size: few; J gene: TRBJ2-1; V gene: TRBV5-1; D gene: TRBD1; CDR3 DNA: TGCGCCAGCAGCTTGGCCCTGGGGACAGGCATGAGCTCCTACAATGAGCAGTTCTTC; CDR3 protein: CASSLALGTGMSSYNEQFF
clone size: few; J gene: TRBJ2-1; V gene: TRBV19; D gene: TRBD2; CDR3 DNA: TGTGCCAGTAGCCTAACTAGCGGACACTACAATGAGCAGTTCTTC; CDR3 protein: CASSLTSGHYNEQFF
clone size: NA; J gene: TRBJ2-2; V gene: TRBV5-1; D gene: NA; CDR3 DNA: TGCGCCAGCAGCCTCCCACCATACCAAGTGGAGACCGGGGAGCTGTTTTTT; CDR3 protein: CASSLPPYQVETGELFF
clone size: NA; J gene: TRBJ1-5; V gene: TRBV5-6; D gene: NA; CDR3 DNA: TGTGCCAGCAGCTTGTCAGGGATGTATCAGCCCCAGCATTTT; CDR3 protein: CASSLSGMYQPQHF
clone size: once; J gene: TRBJ2-2; V gene: TRBV2; D gene: NA; CDR3 DNA: TGTGCCAGCACGGTGGAAGTCCTCGGGGAGCTGTTTTTT; CDR3 protein: CASTVEVLGELFF
clone size: once; J gene: TRBJ2-1; V gene: TRBV6-1; D gene: NA; CDR3 DNA: TGTGCCAGTGCACGACGGACGGACTACAATGAGCAGTTCTTC; CDR3 protein: CASARRTDYNEQFF
clone size: NA; J gene: TRBJ1-1; V gene: TRBV7-9; D gene: NA; CDR3 DNA: TGTGCCAGCAGCTTATCCGCAGGAAATACTGAAGCTTTCTTT; CDR3 protein: CASSLSAGNTEAFF
clone size: NA; J gene: TRBJ1-5; V gene: TRBV5-6; D gene: TRBD1; CDR3 DNA: TGTGCCAGCAGCACGACAGGGACCCTTCAGCCCCAGCATTTT; CDR3 protein: CASSTTGTLQPQHF
clone size: NA; J gene: TRBJ2-7; V gene: TRBV19; D gene: TRBD1; CDR3 DNA: TGTGCCAGTAGTATTTCGGACAGGCCCTACGAGCAGTACTTC; CDR3 protein: CASSISDRPYEQYF
clone size: few; J gene: TRBJ2-7; V gene: TRBV4-2; D gene: TRBD2; CDR3 DNA: TGTGCCAGCAGCCCGGGACTAGCCTCCTACGAGCAGTACTTC; CDR3 protein: CASSPGLASYEQYF
clone size: NA; J gene: TRBJ2-2; V gene: TRBV9; D gene: TRBD2; CDR3 DNA: TGTGCCAGCAGCCCTCGGACCCGACTACTAGCGGGAGGGGACACCGGGGAGCTGTTTTTT; CDR3 protein: CASSPRTRLLAGGDTGELFF
clone size: NA; J gene: TRBJ2-7; V gene: TRBV14; D gene: NA; CDR3 DNA: TGTGCCAGTGGACGTCTTCTACGATGGCAGTACTTC; CDR3 protein: CASGRLLRWQYF
clone size: NA; J gene: TRBJ2-7; V gene: TRBV7-2; D gene: NA; CDR3 DNA: TGTGCCAGCAGCTTAGTGGTAGCGGTCCAGTACTTC; CDR3 protein: CASSLVVAVQYF
clone size: NA; J gene: TRBJ2-3; V gene: TRBV5-6; D gene: TRBD2; CDR3 DNA: TGTGCCAGCAGCTTCACTAGCGGCCACACAGATACGCAGTATTTT; CDR3 protein: CASSFTSGHTDTQYF
clone size: NA; J gene: TRBJ2-3; V gene: TRBV6-1; D gene: TRBD1; CDR3 DNA: TGTGCCAGCAGTGAACAGGGGGACACAGATACGCAGTATTTT; CDR3 protein: CASSEQGDTDTQYF
clone size: few; J gene: TRBJ1-2; V gene: TRBV28; D gene: NA; CDR3 DNA: TGTGCCAGCAGTTTTACAGCTAACTATGGCTACACCTTC; CDR3 protein: CASSFTANYGYTF